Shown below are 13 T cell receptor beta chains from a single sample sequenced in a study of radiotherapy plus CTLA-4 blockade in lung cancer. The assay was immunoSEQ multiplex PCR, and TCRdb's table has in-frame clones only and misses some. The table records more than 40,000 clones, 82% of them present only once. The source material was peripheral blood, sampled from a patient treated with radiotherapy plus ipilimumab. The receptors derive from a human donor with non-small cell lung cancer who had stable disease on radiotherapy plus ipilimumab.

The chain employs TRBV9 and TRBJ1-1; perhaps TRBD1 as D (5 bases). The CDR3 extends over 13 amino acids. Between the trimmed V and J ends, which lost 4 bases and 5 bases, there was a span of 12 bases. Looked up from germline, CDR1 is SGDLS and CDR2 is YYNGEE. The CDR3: CASSLVPGTEAFF. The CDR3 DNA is TGTGCCAGCAGCCTAGTACCAGGGACTGAAGCTTTCTTT.

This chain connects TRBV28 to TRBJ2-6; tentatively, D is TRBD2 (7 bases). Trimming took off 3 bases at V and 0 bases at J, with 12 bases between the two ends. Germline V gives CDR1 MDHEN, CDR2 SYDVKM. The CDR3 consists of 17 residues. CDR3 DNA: TGTGCCAGCAGTTTTAGGGGGGGAGTCTCTGGGGCCAACGTCCTGACTTTC. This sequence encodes CASSFRGGVSGANVLTF.

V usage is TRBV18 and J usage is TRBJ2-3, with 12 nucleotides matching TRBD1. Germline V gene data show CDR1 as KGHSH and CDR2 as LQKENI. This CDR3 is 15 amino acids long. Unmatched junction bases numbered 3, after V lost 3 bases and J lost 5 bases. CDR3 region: CASSPGQGAGDTQYF. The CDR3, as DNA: TGTGCCAGCTCACCGGGACAGGGGGCCGGAGATACGCAGTATTTT. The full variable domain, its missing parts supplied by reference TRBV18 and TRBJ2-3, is NAGVMQNPRHLVRRRGQEARLRCSPMKGHSHVYWYRQLPEEGLKFMVYLQKENIIDESGMPKERFSAEFPKEGPSILRIQQVVRGDSAAYFCASSPGQGAGDTQYFGPGTRLTVL.

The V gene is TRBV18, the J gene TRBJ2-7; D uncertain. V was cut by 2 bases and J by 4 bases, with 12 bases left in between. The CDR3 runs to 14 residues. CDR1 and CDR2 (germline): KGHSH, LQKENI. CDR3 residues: CASSPEVSSYEQYF. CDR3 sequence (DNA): TGTGCCAGCTCACCAGAGGTATCCTCGTACGAGCAGTACTTC.

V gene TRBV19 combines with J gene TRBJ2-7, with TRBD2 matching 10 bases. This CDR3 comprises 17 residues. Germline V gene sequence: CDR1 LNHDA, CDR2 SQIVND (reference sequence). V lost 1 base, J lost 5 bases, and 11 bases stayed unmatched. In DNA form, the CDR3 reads TGTGCCAGTAGTATAGTTTTCGGGGCTAGCGGGAGCAACGAGCAGTACTTC. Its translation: CASSIVFGASGSNEQYF.

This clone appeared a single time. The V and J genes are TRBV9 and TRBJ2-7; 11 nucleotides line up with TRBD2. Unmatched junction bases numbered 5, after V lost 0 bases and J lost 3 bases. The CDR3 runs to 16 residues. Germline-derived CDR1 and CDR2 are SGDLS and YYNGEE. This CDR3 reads CASSVAPTSGDYEQYF. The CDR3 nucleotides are TGTGCCAGCAGCGTAGCACCGACTAGCGGGGACTACGAGCAGTACTTC. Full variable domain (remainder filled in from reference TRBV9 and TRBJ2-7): DSGVTQTPKHLITATGQRVTLRCSPRSGDLSVYWYQQSLDQGLQFLIQYYNGEERAKGNILERFSAQQFPDLHSELNLSSLELGDSALYFCASSVAPTSGDYEQYFGPGTRLTVT.

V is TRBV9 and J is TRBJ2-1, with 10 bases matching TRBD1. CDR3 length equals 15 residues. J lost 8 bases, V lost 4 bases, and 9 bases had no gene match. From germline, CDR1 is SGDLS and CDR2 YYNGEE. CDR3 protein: CASSFRQGALHEQFF. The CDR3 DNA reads TGTGCCAGCAGCTTTCGACAGGGGGCTCTCCATGAGCAGTTCTTC.

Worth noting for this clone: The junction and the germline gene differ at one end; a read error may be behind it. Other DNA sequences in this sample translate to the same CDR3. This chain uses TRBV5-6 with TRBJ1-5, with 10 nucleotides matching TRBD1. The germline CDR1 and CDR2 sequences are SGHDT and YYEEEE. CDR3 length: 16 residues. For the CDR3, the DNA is TGTGCCAGCAGCTTGGCCGCGACAGGGGGCAATCAGCCCCAGCACTTT. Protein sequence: CASSLAATGGNQPQHF.

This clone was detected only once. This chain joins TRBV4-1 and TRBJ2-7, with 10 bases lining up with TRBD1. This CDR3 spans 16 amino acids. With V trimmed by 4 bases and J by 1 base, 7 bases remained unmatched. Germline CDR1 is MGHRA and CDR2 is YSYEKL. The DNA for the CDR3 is TGCGCCAGCAGCCCAGAGCCGGGACAGGGGTCCTACGAGCAGTACTTC. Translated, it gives CASSPEPGQGSYEQYF.

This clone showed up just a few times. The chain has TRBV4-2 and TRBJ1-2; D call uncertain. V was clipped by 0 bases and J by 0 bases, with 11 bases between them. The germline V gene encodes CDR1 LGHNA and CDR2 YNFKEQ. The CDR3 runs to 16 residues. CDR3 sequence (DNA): TGTGCCAGCAGCCAAGAAACAGCTGCTTCTAACTATGGCTACACCTTC. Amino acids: CASSQETAASNYGYTF.

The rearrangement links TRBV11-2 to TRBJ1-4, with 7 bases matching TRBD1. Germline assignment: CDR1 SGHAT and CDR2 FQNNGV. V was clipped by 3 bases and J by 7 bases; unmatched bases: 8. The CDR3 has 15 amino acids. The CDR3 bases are TGTGCCAGCAGCTTTACCTCACAGGGGACTGAAAAACTGTTTTTT. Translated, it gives CASSFTSQGTEKLFF.

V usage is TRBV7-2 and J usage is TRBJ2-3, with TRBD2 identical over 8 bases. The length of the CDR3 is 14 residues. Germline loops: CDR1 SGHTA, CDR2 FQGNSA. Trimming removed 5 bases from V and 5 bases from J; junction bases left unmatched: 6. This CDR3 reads CASSVSGSVDTQYF. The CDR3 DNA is TGTGCCAGCAGCGTAAGCGGGAGTGTAGATACGCAGTATTTT.

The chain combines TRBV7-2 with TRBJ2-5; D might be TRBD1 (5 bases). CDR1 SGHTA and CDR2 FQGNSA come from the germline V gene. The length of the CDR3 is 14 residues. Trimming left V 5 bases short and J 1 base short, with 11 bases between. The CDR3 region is CASSPARVQETQYF. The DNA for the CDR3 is TGTGCCAGCAGCCCCGCCAGGGTCCAAGAGACCCAGTACTTC.